This TCR beta chain was profiled in a study of CD8 T cells in ankylosing spondylitis. From the 5' RACE reads, TCRdb called clonotypes with MiXCR, one entry per CDR3 protein. The table lists approximately 540,000 distinct CDR3 sequences, roughly 13% of them singletons. Study conclusions and caveats: In ankylosing spondylitis blood, a motif of roughly 8 highly homologous TCR beta variants appeared characteristic.

In this sample, this clonotype turned up many times. Its antigen is unknown. The CDR3 extends over 18 amino acids. J lost 0 bases, V lost 5 bases, and 13 bases had no gene match. Germline V CDR1 and CDR2: SGHVT, SQSDAQ. Sequenced sample: blood, either unsorted or a sorted T cell fraction (not recorded which). The TCR originated in a male donor with ankylosing spondylitis. The V call is TRBV7-4, the J call TRBJ2-1, with 7 bases aligning to TRBD2. The CDR3 region is CASSAGGSGPSSYNEQFF. In DNA, the CDR3 is TGTGCCAGCAGCGCCGGAGGTAGCGGGCCCAGCTCCTACAATGAGCAGTTCTTC.